This entry lists 2 T cell receptor beta chains sequenced from one sample in a study of human T cells and chemical hapten exposure. TCRdb reprocessed the 5' RACE reads with MiXCR, giving one entry per CDR3 protein. The sample records approximately 140,000 distinct CDR3 sequences, approximately 4% being singletons. Unfractionated whole blood yielded total RNA. The receptors come from a female donor in good health.

The table lists this clonotype with many counts. The J gene is TRBJ1-2, the V gene TRBV6-5, with D perhaps matching TRBD1 (6 bases). Germline-derived CDR1 and CDR2 are MNHEY and SVGAGI. The CDR3 is 15 residues long. The V end was cut by 7 bases, the J end by 4 bases, with 19 bases between. DNA of the CDR3: TGTGCCAGCAAACCACGAGAGGGGGGAATCTATGGCTACACCTTC. It encodes CASKPREGGIYGYTF.

Many counts were recorded for this clonotype. This rearrangement joins TRBV11-2 to TRBJ2-5; the D is unclear. The CDR3 has 11 residues. V lost 5 bases, J lost 11 bases, and 12 bases lay in between. The germline gives CDR1 SGHAT, CDR2 FQNNGV. CDR3 bases: TGTGCCAGCAGCCCGGGCCTAATGCAGTACTTC. Translating gives CASSPGLMQYF.